The 24 T cell receptor beta chains below all came from one sample that was sequenced in a study of T and B cells in COVID-19 patients. TRB was amplified from around 250-500 ng of blood genomic DNA. TRB rearrangements were amplified by multiplex PCR with BIOMED2 TRB-A/B primers. In TCRdb, the multiplex PCR reads were re-called with MiXCR into one record per CDR3 protein. The table has several thousand distinct CDR3 sequences, 30% to 45% seen once; the top ten hold about 56%. The sequencing sample was made of blood. These receptors were taken from a human donor with active COVID-19.

This chain links TRBV6-6 with TRBJ2-1, with 9 bases that match TRBD2. Looked up from germline, CDR1 is MNHNY and CDR2 is SVGAGI (reference sequence). The CDR3 runs 16 residues. V trimming: 5 bases; J trimming: 6 bases; junction bases outside the gene matches: 11. CDR3 nucleotides: TGTGCCAGCAGTCCGAGGCGCGGGGGGGCATCCAATGAGCAGTTCTTC. It specifies CASSPRRGGASNEQFF.

This chain links TRBV6-5 with TRBJ1-1; tentatively, D is TRBD1 (6 bases). CDR1 and CDR2 from the germline V gene are MNHEY and SVGAGI. Trimming took 5 bases from V and 0 from J, leaving 10 bases between them. CDR3 length: 14 amino acids. CDR3 sequence (DNA): TGTGCCAGCAGTCTGACAGGCATGAACACTGAAGCTTTCTTT. Its translation: CASSLTGMNTEAFF.

V is TRBV5-1 and J is TRBJ2-5; 8 bases align to TRBD1. The CDR3 is 16 residues long. Looked up from germline, CDR1 is SGHRS and CDR2 is YFSETQ. V lost 0 bases, J lost 1 base, and 5 bases stayed unmatched. CDR3 sequence: CASSLGPTGGQETQYF. CDR3 nucleotide sequence: TGCGCCAGCAGCTTGGGTCCAACAGGGGGCCAAGAGACCCAGTACTTC.

The rearrangement links TRBV9 to TRBJ1-6; D unresolved. Germline CDR1 reads SGDLS; CDR2 reads YYNGEE. CDR3 size: 14 residues. V dropped 0 bases and J dropped 9 bases, with 10 bases sitting between them. Here the CDR3 DNA reads TGTGCCAGCAGCGTAGGGCAGGAAGGTTCACCCCTCCACTTT. This gives the protein CASSVGQEGSPLHF.

The rearrangement links TRBV6-5 to TRBJ1-2; a weak D match, TRBD1 (5 bases). The V and J ends lost 5 bases and 0 bases respectively, with 16 bases between them. There are 16 residues in the CDR3. Per germline, CDR1 MNHEY and CDR2 SVGAGI. Here the CDR3 DNA reads TGTGCCAGCAGTGAAATAACAGGTCGGTCTAACTATGGCTACACCTTC. Translation: CASSEITGRSNYGYTF.

This chain links TRBV6-6 with TRBJ2-2; 9 positions match TRBD1. CDR1 is MNHNY, CDR2 SVGAGI, per germline (reference sequence). The V and J ends lost 0 bases and 4 bases, in that order; junction bases with no gene match: 3. There are 16 residues in the CDR3. The CDR3 spells CASSYSGQGPTGELFF. The CDR3 bases are TGTGCCAGCAGTTACTCGGGACAGGGCCCCACCGGGGAGCTGTTTTTT.

The chain links TRBV6-5 to TRBJ1-1, with 8 bases matching TRBD1. V shed 8 bases and J 6 bases; nucleotides not matched to a gene: 8. In germline, CDR1 is MNHEY, CDR2 SVGAGI. The CDR3 extends over 13 amino acids. The CDR3 spells CASVDRGISEAFF. The CDR3 coding sequence is TGTGCCAGCGTTGACAGGGGAATCTCTGAAGCTTTCTTT.

This chain uses TRBV11-3 with TRBJ1-2; D gene ambiguous. V was trimmed by 2 bases and J by 3 bases, leaving 10 bases between them. The CDR3 spans 14 residues. Germline CDR1 and CDR2: SGHNT and YENEEA. The CDR3 loop reads CASSLLGSDYGYTF. The CDR3 DNA is TGTGCCAGCAGCTTATTGGGCAGTGACTATGGCTACACCTTC.

Judged by abundance, this clonotype is medium-sized. The chain recombines TRBV19 with TRBJ2-2; 7 bases line up with TRBD2. The CDR3 runs to 16 residues. V was clipped by 2 bases and J by 0 bases; unmatched bases: 3. In germline, CDR1 is LNHDA, CDR2 SQIVND (reference sequence). CDR3 sequence reads: CASSILAGANTGELFF. The CDR3 DNA follows: TGTGCCAGTAGTATACTGGCGGGGGCGAACACCGGGGAGCTGTTTTTT.

This clonotype counts as medium-sized (0.01 to 0.1%). The chain combines TRBV29-1 with TRBJ2-3; D might be TRBD2 (6 bases). CDR1 is SQVTM and CDR2 is ANQGSEA in the germline V gene. V was clipped by 6 bases and J by 3 bases, with 16 bases between them. The CDR3 has 14 residues. The CDR3 DNA follows: TGCAGCGTCCCTCCCGGGACTTATACAGATACGCAGTATTTT. Residues: CSVPPGTYTDTQYF.

This chain uses TRBV6-5 with TRBJ2-7; TRBD1 aligns across 9 bases. CDR1 is MNHEY and CDR2 is SVGAGI in the germline V gene. The CDR3 consists of 14 residues. With V trimmed by 5 bases and J by 4 bases, 6 bases remained unmatched. CDR3 bases: TGTGCCAGCAGTCATACGGGACAGGGTTACGAGCAGTACTTC. Protein: CASSHTGQGYEQYF.

The V gene is TRBV7-2, the J gene TRBJ2-6; D remains unclear. The CDR3 spans 13 residues. The V gene's germline CDR1 is SGHTA and CDR2 FQGNSA. Trimming removed 5 bases from V and 0 bases from J, with 2 bases in between. The CDR3 DNA reads as TGTGCCAGCAGCAGCTCTGGGGCCAACGTCCTGACTTTC. It translates to CASSSSGANVLTF.

This chain links TRBV19 with TRBJ2-2, with D possibly TRBD2 on 6 matching bases. The V end lost 5 bases, the J end lost 4 bases, and 14 bases lay between the germline ends. The length of the CDR3 is 15 residues. In germline, CDR1 is LNHDA, CDR2 SQIVND (reference sequence). CDR3 sequence: CASSSPGRLTGELFF. The CDR3 bases are TGTGCCAGTAGTTCGCCCGGGAGACTCACCGGGGAGCTGTTTTTT. The full variable domain, its missing parts supplied by reference TRBV19 and TRBJ2-2, is DGGITQSPKYLFRKEGQNVTLSCEQNLNHDAMYWYRQDPGQGLRLIYYSQIVNDFQKGDIAEGYSVSREKKESFPLTVTSAQKNPTAFYLCASSSPGRLTGELFFGEGSRLTVL.

The rearrangement uses TRBV5-6 and TRBJ2-2, with D tentatively TRBD1 (6 bases). Germline CDR1 SGHDT, CDR2 YYEEEE. Trimming pared 3 bases from V and 6 bases from J, leaving 15 bases between. The CDR3 contains 15 residues. CDR3 sequence: CASSWGPLVAGELFF. The CDR3 coding sequence is TGTGCCAGCAGCTGGGGGCCACTGGTCGCCGGGGAGCTGTTTTTT.

This clonotype was seen more than once but under ten times. V is TRBV6-5 and J is TRBJ1-2; D uncertain. Trimming removed 1 base from V and 8 bases from J, with 11 bases in between. The CDR3 loop spans 13 amino acids. Germline V gene lookup returns CDR1 MNHEY and CDR2 SVGAGI. This CDR3 is CASSYYANSGYTF. Written as DNA, the CDR3 is TGTGCCAGCAGTTACTACGCGAATTCAGGCTACACCTTC.

This clonotype was detected many times. The chain carries TRBV11-3 and TRBJ2-7; D is unclear. The germline V gene has CDR1 SGHNT and CDR2 YENEEA. The CDR3 consists of 14 residues. V shed 4 bases and J shed 2 bases, with 12 bases lying between them. The CDR3 spells CASSSVNGPYEQYF. CDR3 nucleotides: TGTGCCAGCAGCTCCGTCAATGGCCCCTACGAGCAGTACTTC.

This clonotype has a single count. The rearrangement links TRBV12-3 or TRBV12-4 to TRBJ1-2; D might be TRBD1 (5 bases). The CDR3 contains 14 residues. V was clipped by 1 base and J by 2 bases, with 8 bases between them. CDR3: CASSLGQRNYGYTF. The CDR3 nucleotides read TGTGCCAGCAGTTTAGGACAGCGGAACTATGGCTACACCTTC.

This clonotype was detected only a few times. This chain joins TRBV6-2 or TRBV6-3 and TRBJ2-1; D is unresolved. V lost 5 bases to trimming and J lost 9 bases, with 14 bases between them. The CDR3 totals 13 residues. Germline V lookup: CDR1 MNHEY, CDR2 SVGEGT. CDR3 bases: TGTGCCAGCAGTCCAATCCTTGACTCTGAGCAGTTCTTC. It translates to CASSPILDSEQFF.

V is TRBV11-2 and J is TRBJ2-2; TRBD2 matches at 8 bases. Germline trimming cut 5 bases from V and 1 base from J; bases unmatched to any gene: 6. This CDR3 region has 16 residues. The V gene's germline CDR1 is SGHAT and CDR2 FQNNGV. CDR3 protein: CASSLGGGWNTGELFF. DNA of the CDR3: TGTGCCAGCAGCCTCGGGGGGGGTTGGAACACCGGGGAGCTGTTTTTT.

The chain carries TRBV12-3 or TRBV12-4 and TRBJ1-2; D is ambiguous. Deletions cut 5 bases from V and 4 bases from J, with 11 bases between. The CDR3 extends over 13 amino acids. The CDR3 DNA sequence: TGTGCCAGCAGTGCCGAGGAGCGCTATGGCTACACCTTC. It specifies CASSAEERYGYTF.

In this sample, this clonotype turned up a few times. The rearrangement uses TRBV6-5 and TRBJ1-6; the D is unclear. This CDR3 region has 17 residues. Trimming cost V 5 bases and J 0 bases, with 14 bases left between them. CDR1 MNHEY and CDR2 SVGAGI come from the germline V gene. The CDR3 region is CASSPWTFSSYNSPLHF. CDR3 coding DNA: TGTGCCAGCAGTCCCTGGACTTTCAGCTCCTATAATTCACCCCTCCACTTT.

This chain connects TRBV30 to TRBJ2-7, with a weak D call TRBD1 (5 bases). Trimming shortened V by 3 bases and J by 3 bases, and 12 bases separated the two germline ends. This CDR3 is built from 13 residues. Germline-derived CDR1 and CDR2 are GTSNPN and SVGIG (reference sequence). The CDR3 nucleotides are TGTGCCTGGAGGGGGCAGGCGTACTACGAGCAGTACTTC. Protein sequence: CAWRGQAYYEQYF.

This clonotype was seen only a few times. The chain is built from TRBV19 and TRBJ1-6, with TRBD1 matching over 7 bases. The V and J ends lost 9 bases and 8 bases, in that order; junction bases with no gene match: 4. The CDR3 consists of 12 residues. Per germline, CDR1 LNHDA and CDR2 SQIVND (reference sequence). The CDR3: CASRDRDSPLHF. The CDR3 region has the DNA TGTGCCAGCCGGGACAGAGATTCACCCCTCCACTTT.

This clonotype was found a few times. This sequence joins TRBV18 and TRBJ1-6; 9 bases map to TRBD1. This CDR3 spans 14 amino acids. The trim removed 5 bases at V and 7 bases at J, leaving 3 bases unmatched. Germline loops: CDR1 KGHSH, CDR2 LQKENI. The CDR3 DNA reads TGTGCCAGCTCAGAGGGGACAGGGAATTCACCCCTCCACTTT. This translates into CASSEGTGNSPLHF. The full variable domain, with the rest looked up from reference TRBV18 and TRBJ1-6, is NAGVMQNPRHLVRRRGQEARLRCSPMKGHSHVYWYRQLPEEGLKFMVYLQKENIIDESGMPKERFSAEFPKEGPSILRIQQVVRGDSAAYFCASSEGTGNSPLHFGNGTRLTVT.